Shown below are 11 T cell receptor beta chains from a single sample sequenced in a study of blood T cell repertoires in COVID-19. TCRdb's copy holds only in-frame clones and misses some; the assay was immunoSEQ multiplex PCR. The data contain more than 400,000 clones, about 90% of them seen just once; the ten biggest clones take up roughly 0.66%. Sequencing input: PBMCs or T cells enriched from blood (not recorded which). All receptors come from a man between 18 and 29 years old who had recovered from COVID-19.

The chain combines TRBV6-5 with TRBJ2-7, with D possibly TRBD2 on 5 matching bases. CDR3 length: 14 residues. Looked up from germline, CDR1 is MNHEY and CDR2 is SVGAGI. Trimming shortened V by 4 bases and J by 3 bases, and 13 bases separated the two germline ends. The CDR3 loop is CASSLGRGSYEQYF. In DNA form, the CDR3 reads TGTGCCAGCAGTTTGGGCAGAGGGAGCTACGAGCAGTACTTC.

This clone came up once. This chain uses TRBV6-1 with TRBJ2-7, with 8 nucleotides matching TRBD1. Looked up from germline, CDR1 is MNHNS and CDR2 is SASEGT. This CDR3 comprises 19 residues. V was pared by 2 bases and J by 5 bases, with 20 bases of the junction left unmatched. CDR3 sequence reads: CASSEKVLGRFGQGNEQYF. The CDR3 DNA follows: TGTGCCAGCAGTGAAAAGGTACTCGGGCGTTTCGGACAGGGCAACGAGCAGTACTTC.

The chain uses TRBV2 and TRBJ1-5; the D is unclear. V lost 6 bases to trimming and J lost 6 bases, with 12 bases between them. The CDR3 is 13 residues long. The germline V gene encodes CDR1 SNHLY and CDR2 FYNNEI. CDR3 sequence: CASSLRSGQPQHF. The CDR3 DNA is TGTGCCAGCAGCCTTCGTTCGGGTCAGCCCCAGCATTTT.

CDR3 amino acids: CASSQERGVDGYTF. In DNA, the CDR3 is TGTGCCAGCAGCCAAGAGCGTGGAGTTGACGGCTACACCTTC. The chain links TRBV3-1 (or the pseudogene TRBV3-2) to TRBJ1-2; D is ambiguous. This CDR3 has 14 residues. Trimming removed 0 bases at V and 8 bases at J, with 13 bases between. The V gene's germline CDR1 is LGHDT and CDR2 YNNKEL (reference sequence).

This clone has only one observation. This chain uses TRBV11-1 with TRBJ2-1, with 10 bases that match TRBD2. This CDR3 comprises 15 residues. V trimming: 8 bases; J trimming: 5 bases; junction bases outside the gene matches: 9. The germline V gene encodes CDR1 SGHAT and CDR2 FQDESV (reference sequence). This CDR3 reads CASAPGTSVDNEQFF. The CDR3 coding sequence is TGTGCCAGCGCGCCCGGGACTAGCGTCGACAATGAGCAGTTCTTC. Using reference TRBV11-1 and TRBJ2-1 for the parts outside the CDR3, the full variable domain is EAEVAQSPRYKITEKSQAVAFWCDPISGHATLYWYRQILGQGPELLVQFQDESVVDDSQLPKDRFSAERLKGVDSTLKIQPAELGDSAMYLCASAPGTSVDNEQFFGPGTRLTVL.

The rearrangement links TRBV28 to TRBJ1-1; 10 bases match TRBD1. CDR1 is MDHEN and CDR2 is SYDVKM in the germline V gene. This CDR3 comprises 15 residues. V trimming: 7 bases; J trimming: 1 base; junction bases outside the gene matches: 6. CDR3 loop: CASTEGDRGNTEAFF. CDR3 DNA: TGTGCCAGCACCGAGGGGGACAGGGGGAACACTGAAGCTTTCTTT.

The chain recombines TRBV24-1 with TRBJ1-2; TRBD1 agrees at 9 bases. This CDR3 is 15 amino acids long. CDR1 is KGHDR, CDR2 SFDVKD, per germline. V shed 3 bases, J shed 5 bases, and the junction held 6 bases outside the gene matches. The CDR3 region is CATSDPRTGEYGYTF. The CDR3 DNA reads TGTGCCACCAGTGATCCCCGGACAGGGGAATATGGCTACACCTTC.

V gene TRBV29-1 combines with J gene TRBJ2-1, with TRBD1 identical over 7 bases. Trimming at V came to 0 bases and at J to 5 bases, leaving 4 bases not matched to a gene. Germline V gives CDR1 SQVTM, CDR2 ANQGSEA. This CDR3 comprises 14 residues. CDR3 residues: CSVEEGQLDNEQFF. The CDR3 nucleotides read TGCAGCGTTGAAGAGGGACAGCTAGACAATGAGCAGTTCTTC.

The chain combines TRBV30 with TRBJ2-7; possible D gene TRBD1, 5 bases. Per germline, CDR1 GTSNPN and CDR2 SVGIG (reference sequence). Trimming stripped 3 bases from V and 3 bases from J, with 12 bases between. The CDR3 spans 13 residues. CDR3 DNA: TGTGCCTGGAGCAGGGAATCCTTCTACGAGCAGTACTTC. It yields the protein CAWSRESFYEQYF.

V is TRBV6-5 and J is TRBJ2-3; D call uncertain. The ends were cut back, 3 bases at V and 5 bases at J, with 15 bases in the middle. The CDR3 consists of 15 residues. Looked up from germline, CDR1 is MNHEY and CDR2 is SVGAGI. CDR3 DNA sequence: TGTGCCAGCAGTTATATCCCTGCCGGTCTAGATACGCAGTATTTT. Translating it yields CASSYIPAGLDTQYF.

This clone turned up a few times. The rearrangement links TRBV5-1 to TRBJ2-1; 13 nucleotides match TRBD2. Per germline, CDR1 SGHRS and CDR2 YFSETQ. J gave up 5 bases and V 4 bases, and 0 bases lay outside the gene matches. CDR3 length: 14 residues. CDR3 in DNA: TGCGCCAGCAGCACTAGCGGGAGGGACAATGAGCAGTTCTTC. Protein: CASSTSGRDNEQFF.